What follows are 9 T cell receptor beta chains derived from one specimen sequenced in a study of blood T cell repertoires in COVID-19. Data came from immunoSEQ multiplex PCR; TCRdb stores just in-frame clones and leaves some out. The repertoire consists of some 120,000 clones, with approximately 90% occurring once and the leading ten covering around 2%. The sample comprised peripheral blood. The receptors originated from a man in his forties or fifties with COVID-19, enrolled during active disease.

The rearrangement links TRBV2 to TRBJ1-1; D is unclear. CDR1 and CDR2 from the germline V gene are SNHLY and FYNNEI. This CDR3 is built from 12 residues. Trimming removed 4 bases from V and 3 bases from J, with 6 bases in between. The CDR3 region is CASSVQYTEAFF. The DNA of the CDR3 is TGTGCCAGCAGTGTCCAGTACACTGAAGCTTTCTTT. The full variable domain, in which reference TRBV2 and TRBJ1-1 provide the parts outside the CDR3, is EPEVTQTPSHQVTQMGQEVILRCVPISNHLYFYWYRQILGQKVEFLVSFYNNEISEKSEIFDDQFSVERPDGSNFTLKIRSTKLEDSAMYFCASSVQYTEAFFGQGTRLTVV.

The chain links TRBV16 to TRBJ1-2; D is perhaps TRBD1 (5 bases). Germline lookup yields CDR1 KGHSY and CDR2 FQNENV. This CDR3 is built from 15 residues. V was shortened by 0 bases and J by 4 bases, with 12 bases between the two germline ends. This chain's CDR3 is CASSQSLGEGYGYTF. CDR3 coding DNA: TGTGCCAGCAGCCAATCCTTAGGGGAAGGCTATGGCTACACCTTC.

This clone has only one observation. The V gene is TRBV12-5, the J gene TRBJ1-2; tentative D call: TRBD1 (6 bases). Trimming removed 5 bases at V and 8 bases at J, with 24 bases between. This CDR3 has 16 residues. Germline V lookup: CDR1 LGHNT, CDR2 FRNRAP. CDR3 coding DNA: TGTGCTAGTGGTCCACCGGGACACCTGGATTTGGGAGGCTACACCTTC. It is translated as CASGPPGHLDLGGYTF.

This sequence joins TRBV2 and TRBJ2-7, with D possibly being TRBD1 (6 bases). Deletions cut 6 bases from V and 3 bases from J, with 12 bases between. Germline CDR1 is SNHLY and CDR2 is FYNNEI. The CDR3 extends over 13 amino acids. The CDR3 spells CASRGTFLYEQYF. CDR3 DNA sequence: TGTGCCAGCAGGGGGACATTCCTCTACGAGCAGTACTTC.

The DNA for the CDR3 is TGTGCCAGCAGCCAAGTTGTAGCATCTTCGGGGGAGCTGTTTTTT. It encodes CASSQVVASSGELFF. The V gene is TRBV14, the J gene TRBJ2-2; D is undetermined. This CDR3 comprises 15 residues. V was shortened by 1 base and J by 8 bases, with 14 bases between the two germline ends. Germline V gene sequence: CDR1 SGHDN, CDR2 FVKESK.

The genes are TRBV29-1 and TRBJ2-5; tentatively, D is TRBD2 (6 bases). Germline values: CDR1 SQVTM, CDR2 ANQGSEA. Trimming left V 8 bases short and J 3 bases short, with 16 bases between. This CDR3 spans 13 amino acids. The CDR3 is CSLYLANEETQYF. The CDR3 coding sequence is TGCAGCCTCTACCTAGCGAATGAAGAGACCCAGTACTTC.

CDR3 DNA: TGTGCCTGGAGTAGAAGCGGGAGCTCCTACAATGAGCAGTTCTTC. Residues: CAWSRSGSSYNEQFF. V and J are TRBV30 and TRBJ2-1; 8 bases align to TRBD2. The V gene's germline CDR1 is GTSNPN and CDR2 SVGIG (reference sequence). The CDR3 spans 15 residues. V shed 2 bases and J 0 bases; nucleotides not matched to a gene: 3.

The V gene is TRBV9, the J gene TRBJ2-1; TRBD2 is a possible D gene (5 bases). CDR3 size: 14 residues. Germline CDR1 and CDR2: SGDLS and YYNGEE. V was pared by 4 bases and J by 9 bases, with 17 bases between. The CDR3 region is CASSKASGESEQFF. CDR3 nucleotide sequence: TGTGCCAGCAGCAAGGCGTCCGGGGAGAGTGAGCAGTTCTTC.

To note about this clone: Other DNA sequences within the sample encode an identical CDR3. V usage is TRBV5-1 and J usage is TRBJ2-1; D remains unclear. In germline, CDR1 is SGHRS, CDR2 YFSETQ. This CDR3 contains 12 residues. V was pared by 0 bases and J by 7 bases, with 5 bases between. CDR3 sequence: CASSLARNEQFF. CDR3 coding DNA: TGCGCCAGCAGCTTGGCCCGGAATGAGCAGTTCTTC.